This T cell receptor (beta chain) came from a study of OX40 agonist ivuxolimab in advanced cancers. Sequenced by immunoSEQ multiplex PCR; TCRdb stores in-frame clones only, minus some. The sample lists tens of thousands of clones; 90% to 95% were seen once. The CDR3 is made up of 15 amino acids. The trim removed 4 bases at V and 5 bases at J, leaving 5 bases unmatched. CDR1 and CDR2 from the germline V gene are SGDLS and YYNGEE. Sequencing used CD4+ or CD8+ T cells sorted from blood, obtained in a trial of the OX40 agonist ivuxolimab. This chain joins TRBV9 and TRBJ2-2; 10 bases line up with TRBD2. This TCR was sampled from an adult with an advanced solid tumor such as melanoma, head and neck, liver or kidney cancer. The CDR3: CASSLAGVNTGELFF. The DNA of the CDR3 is TGTGCCAGCAGCCTAGCGGGAGTGAATACCGGGGAGCTGTTTTTT.